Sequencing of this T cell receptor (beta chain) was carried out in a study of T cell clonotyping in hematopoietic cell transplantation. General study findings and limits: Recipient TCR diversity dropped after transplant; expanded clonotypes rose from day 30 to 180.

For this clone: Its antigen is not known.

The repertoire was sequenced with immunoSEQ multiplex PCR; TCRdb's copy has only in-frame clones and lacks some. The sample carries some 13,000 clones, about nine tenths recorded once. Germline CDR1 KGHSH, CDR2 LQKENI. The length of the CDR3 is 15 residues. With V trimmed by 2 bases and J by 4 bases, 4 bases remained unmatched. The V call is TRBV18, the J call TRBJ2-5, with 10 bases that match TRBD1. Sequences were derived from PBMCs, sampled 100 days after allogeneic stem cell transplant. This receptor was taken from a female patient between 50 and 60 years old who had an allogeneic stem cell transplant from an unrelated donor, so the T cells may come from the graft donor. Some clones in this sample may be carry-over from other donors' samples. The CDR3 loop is CASSPSDRGTETQYF. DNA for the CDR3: TGTGCCAGCTCACCATCGGACAGGGGGACAGAGACCCAGTACTTC.